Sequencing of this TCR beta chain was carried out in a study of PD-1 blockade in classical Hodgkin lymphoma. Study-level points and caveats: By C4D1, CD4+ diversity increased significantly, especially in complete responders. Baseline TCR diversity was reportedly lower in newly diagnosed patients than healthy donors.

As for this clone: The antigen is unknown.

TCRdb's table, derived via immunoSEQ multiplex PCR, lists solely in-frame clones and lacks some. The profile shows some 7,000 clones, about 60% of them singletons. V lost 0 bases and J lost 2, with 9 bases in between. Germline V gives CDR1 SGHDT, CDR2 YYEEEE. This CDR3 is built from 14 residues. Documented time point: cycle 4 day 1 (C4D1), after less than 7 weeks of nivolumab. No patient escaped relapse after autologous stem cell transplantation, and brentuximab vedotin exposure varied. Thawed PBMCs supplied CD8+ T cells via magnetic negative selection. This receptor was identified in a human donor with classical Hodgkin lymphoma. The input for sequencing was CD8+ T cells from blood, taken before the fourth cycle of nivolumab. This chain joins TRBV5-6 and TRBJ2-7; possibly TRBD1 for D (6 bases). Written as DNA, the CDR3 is TGTGCCAGCAGCTTGGGACAGGTTGCCTACGAGCAGTACTTC. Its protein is CASSLGQVAYEQYF.